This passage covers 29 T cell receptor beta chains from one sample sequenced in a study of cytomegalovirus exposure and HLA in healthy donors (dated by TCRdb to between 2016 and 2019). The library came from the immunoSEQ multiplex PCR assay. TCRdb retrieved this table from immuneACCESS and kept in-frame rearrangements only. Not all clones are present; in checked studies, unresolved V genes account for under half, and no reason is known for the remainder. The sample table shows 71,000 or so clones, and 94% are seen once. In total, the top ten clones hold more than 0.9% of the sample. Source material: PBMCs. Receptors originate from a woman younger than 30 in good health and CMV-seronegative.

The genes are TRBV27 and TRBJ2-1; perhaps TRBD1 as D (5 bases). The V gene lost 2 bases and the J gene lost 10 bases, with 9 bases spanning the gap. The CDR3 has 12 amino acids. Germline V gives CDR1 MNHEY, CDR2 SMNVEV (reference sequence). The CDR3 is CASSLPGFEQFF. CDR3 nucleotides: TGTGCCAGCAGTTTACCAGGGTTCGAGCAGTTCTTC.

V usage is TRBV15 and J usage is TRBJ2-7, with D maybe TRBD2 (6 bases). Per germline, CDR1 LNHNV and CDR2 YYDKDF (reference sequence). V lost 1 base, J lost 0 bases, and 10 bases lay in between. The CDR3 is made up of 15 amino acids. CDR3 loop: CATSRGLVLSYEQYF. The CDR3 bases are TGTGCCACCAGCAGAGGACTAGTCCTCTCCTACGAGCAGTACTTC.

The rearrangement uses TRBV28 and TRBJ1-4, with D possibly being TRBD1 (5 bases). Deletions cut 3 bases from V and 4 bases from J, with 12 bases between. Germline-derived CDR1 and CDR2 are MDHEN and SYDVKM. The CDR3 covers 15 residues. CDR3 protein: CASSLQGNINEKLFF. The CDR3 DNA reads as TGTGCCAGCAGTTTGCAGGGCAATATTAATGAAAAACTGTTTTTT.

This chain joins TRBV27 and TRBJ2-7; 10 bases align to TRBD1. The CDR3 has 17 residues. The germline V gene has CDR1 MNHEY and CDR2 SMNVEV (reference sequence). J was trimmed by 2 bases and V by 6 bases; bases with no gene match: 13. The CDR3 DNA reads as TGTGCCAGCAGCCCTCCGGCTTTCGGGACAGGGGCCTACGAGCAGTACTTC. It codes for CASSPPAFGTGAYEQYF.

The CDR3 DNA is TGTGCCAGCACCCGGGGCGGCGGGATTCCCCCTAGCACAGATACGCAGTATTTT. Protein product: CASTRGGGIPPSTDTQYF. The genes are TRBV7-9 and TRBJ2-3; D is possibly TRBD2 (6 bases). The germline CDR1 and CDR2 sequences are SEHNR and FQNEAQ (reference sequence). The CDR3 length is 18 residues. V lost 7 bases to trimming and J lost 0 bases, with 23 bases between them.

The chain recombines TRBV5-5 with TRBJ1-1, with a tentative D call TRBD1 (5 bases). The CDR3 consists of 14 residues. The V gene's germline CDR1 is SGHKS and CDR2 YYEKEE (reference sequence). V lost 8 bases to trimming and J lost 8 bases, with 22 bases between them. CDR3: CARDVGGSTEEAFF. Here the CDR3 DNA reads TGTGCCAGAGATGTGGGAGGGTCGACAGAGGAAGCTTTCTTT. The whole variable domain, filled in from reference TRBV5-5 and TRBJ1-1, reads DAGVTQSPTHLIKTRGQQVTLRCSPISGHKSVSWYQQVLGQGPQFIFQYYEKEERGRGNFPDRFSARQFPNYSSELNVNALLLGDSALYLCARDVGGSTEEAFFGQGTRLTVV.

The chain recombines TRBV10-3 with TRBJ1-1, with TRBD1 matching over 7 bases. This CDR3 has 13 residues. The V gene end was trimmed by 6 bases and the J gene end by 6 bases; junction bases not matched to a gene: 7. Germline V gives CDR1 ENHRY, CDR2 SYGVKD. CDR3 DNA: TGTGCCATCAGAAACGGGACAGCCCCTGAAGCTTTCTTT. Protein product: CAIRNGTAPEAFF.

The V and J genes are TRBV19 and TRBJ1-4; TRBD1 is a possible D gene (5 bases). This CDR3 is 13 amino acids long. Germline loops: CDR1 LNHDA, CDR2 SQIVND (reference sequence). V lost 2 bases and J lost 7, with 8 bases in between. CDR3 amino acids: CASSIQGFEKLFF. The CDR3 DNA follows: TGTGCCAGTAGTATACAGGGTTTTGAAAAACTGTTTTTT.

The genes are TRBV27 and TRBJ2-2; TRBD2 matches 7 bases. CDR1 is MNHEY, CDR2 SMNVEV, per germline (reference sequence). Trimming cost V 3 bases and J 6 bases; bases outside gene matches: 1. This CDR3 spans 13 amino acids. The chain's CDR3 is CASSFGGAGELFF. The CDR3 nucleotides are TGTGCCAGCAGTTTTGGGGGGGCCGGGGAGCTGTTTTTT.

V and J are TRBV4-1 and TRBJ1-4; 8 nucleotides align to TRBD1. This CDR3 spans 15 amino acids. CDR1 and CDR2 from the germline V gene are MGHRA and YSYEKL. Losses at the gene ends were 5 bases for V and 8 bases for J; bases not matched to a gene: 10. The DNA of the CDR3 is TGCGCCAGCAGCTTACGGACAGGGACGGGGGAAAAACTGTTTTTT. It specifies CASSLRTGTGEKLFF.

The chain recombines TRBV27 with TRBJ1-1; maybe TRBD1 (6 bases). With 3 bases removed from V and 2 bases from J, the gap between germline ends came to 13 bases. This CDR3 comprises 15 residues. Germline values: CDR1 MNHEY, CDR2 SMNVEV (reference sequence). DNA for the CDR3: TGTGCCAGCAGTTTGGGGGGGCCGGGAAACACTGAAGCTTTCTTT. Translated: CASSLGGPGNTEAFF.

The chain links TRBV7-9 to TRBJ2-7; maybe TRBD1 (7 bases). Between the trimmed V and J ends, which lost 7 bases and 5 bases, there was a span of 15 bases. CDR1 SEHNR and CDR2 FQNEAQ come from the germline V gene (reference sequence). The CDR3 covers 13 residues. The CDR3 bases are TGTGCCAGCACCCTCAGGGGGGCCCACGAGCAGTACTTC. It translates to CASTLRGAHEQYF.

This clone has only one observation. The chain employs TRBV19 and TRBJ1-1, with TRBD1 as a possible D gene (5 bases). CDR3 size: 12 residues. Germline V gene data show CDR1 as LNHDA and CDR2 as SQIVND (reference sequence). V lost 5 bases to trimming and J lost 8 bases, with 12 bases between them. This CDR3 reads CASSPQGGEAFF. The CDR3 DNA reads TGTGCCAGTAGTCCTCAGGGAGGAGAAGCTTTCTTT.

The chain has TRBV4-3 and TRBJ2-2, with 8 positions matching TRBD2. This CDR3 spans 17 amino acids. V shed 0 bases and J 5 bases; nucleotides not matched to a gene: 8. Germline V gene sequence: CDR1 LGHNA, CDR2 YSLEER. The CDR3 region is CASSQDRSGGWTGELFF. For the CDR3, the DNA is TGCGCCAGCAGCCAAGATCGGAGCGGGGGCTGGACCGGGGAGCTGTTTTTT.

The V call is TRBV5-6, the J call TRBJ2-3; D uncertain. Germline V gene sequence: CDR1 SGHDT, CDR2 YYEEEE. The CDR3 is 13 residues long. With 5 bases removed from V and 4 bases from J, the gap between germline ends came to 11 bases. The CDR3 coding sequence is TGTGCCAGCAGTTCACCTGGAGCAGATACGCAGTATTTT. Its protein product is CASSSPGADTQYF.

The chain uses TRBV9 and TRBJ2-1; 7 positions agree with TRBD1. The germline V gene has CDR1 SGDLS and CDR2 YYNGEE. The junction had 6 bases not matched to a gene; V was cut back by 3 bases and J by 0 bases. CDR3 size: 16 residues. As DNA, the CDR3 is TGTGCCAGCAGCGAGGGGGCCACTAGCTCCTACAATGAGCAGTTCTTC. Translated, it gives CASSEGATSSYNEQFF.

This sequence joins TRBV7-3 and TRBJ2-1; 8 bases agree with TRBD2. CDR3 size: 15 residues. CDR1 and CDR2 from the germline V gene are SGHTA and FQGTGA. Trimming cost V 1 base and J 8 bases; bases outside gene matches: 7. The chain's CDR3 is CASSLIAGWADEQFF. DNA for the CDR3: TGTGCCAGCAGCTTAATAGCGGGATGGGCCGATGAGCAGTTCTTC.

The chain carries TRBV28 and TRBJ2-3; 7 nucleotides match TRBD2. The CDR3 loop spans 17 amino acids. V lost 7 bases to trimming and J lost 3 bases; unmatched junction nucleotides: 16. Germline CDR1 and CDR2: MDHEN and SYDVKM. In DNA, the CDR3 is TGTGCCAGCACCTCGGGGGGTGGGAGAGGTTGGACAGATACGCAGTATTTT. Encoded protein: CASTSGGGRGWTDTQYF.

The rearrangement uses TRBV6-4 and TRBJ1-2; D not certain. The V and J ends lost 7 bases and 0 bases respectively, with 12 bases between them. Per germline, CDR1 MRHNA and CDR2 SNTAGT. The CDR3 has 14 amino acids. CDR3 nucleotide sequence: TGTGCCAGCATTCGGGGAGTAGCTAACTATGGCTACACCTTC. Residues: CASIRGVANYGYTF.

CDR3 bases: TGCAGCGTTGAAGTTAGTGCCTACGGTGGCTACACCTTC. Its protein product is CSVEVSAYGGYTF. This chain connects TRBV29-1 to TRBJ1-2; D not resolved. The CDR3 spans 13 residues. Germline V CDR1 and CDR2: SQVTM, ANQGSEA. V was clipped by 1 base and J by 7 bases, with 13 bases between them.

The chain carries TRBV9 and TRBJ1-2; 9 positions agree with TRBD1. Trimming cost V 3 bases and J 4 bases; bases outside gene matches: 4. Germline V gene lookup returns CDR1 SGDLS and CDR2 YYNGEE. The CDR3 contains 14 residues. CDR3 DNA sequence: TGTGCCAGCAGCGCGGGGACAGGGCCCTATGGCTACACCTTC. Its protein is CASSAGTGPYGYTF.

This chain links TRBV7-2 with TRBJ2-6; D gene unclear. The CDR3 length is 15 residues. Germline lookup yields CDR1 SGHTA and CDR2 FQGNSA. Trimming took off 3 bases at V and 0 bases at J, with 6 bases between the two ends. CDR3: CASSFSRSGANVLTF. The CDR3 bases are TGTGCCAGCAGCTTTTCTCGCTCTGGGGCCAACGTCCTGACTTTC.

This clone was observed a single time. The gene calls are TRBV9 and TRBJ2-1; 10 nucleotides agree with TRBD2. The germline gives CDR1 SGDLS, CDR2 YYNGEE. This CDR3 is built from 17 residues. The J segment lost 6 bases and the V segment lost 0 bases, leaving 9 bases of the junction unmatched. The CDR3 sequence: CASSVDLLAGVRNEQFF. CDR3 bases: TGTGCCAGCAGCGTAGATCTCCTAGCGGGAGTCCGCAATGAGCAGTTCTTC. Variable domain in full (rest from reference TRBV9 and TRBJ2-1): DSGVTQTPKHLITATGQRVTLRCSPRSGDLSVYWYQQSLDQGLQFLIQYYNGEERAKGNILERFSAQQFPDLHSELNLSSLELGDSALYFCASSVDLLAGVRNEQFFGPGTRLTVL.

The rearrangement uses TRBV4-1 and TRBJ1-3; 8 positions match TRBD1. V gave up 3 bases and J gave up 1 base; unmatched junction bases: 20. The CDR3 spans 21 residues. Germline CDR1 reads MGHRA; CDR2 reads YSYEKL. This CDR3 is CASSHPFGGQGAKESGNTIYF. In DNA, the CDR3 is TGCGCCAGCAGCCATCCCTTCGGGGGGCAGGGGGCGAAAGAATCTGGAAACACCATATATTTT.

The CDR3 DNA sequence: TGTGCCAGCAGTTCCCCTCAAGAGACCCAGTACTTC. Its protein is CASSSPQETQYF. The rearrangement joins TRBV28 to TRBJ2-5; D not certain. Trimming pared 4 bases from V and 2 bases from J, leaving 5 bases between. Germline CDR1 reads MDHEN; CDR2 reads SYDVKM. The CDR3 length is 12 residues. The entire variable domain, with the rest obtained from reference TRBV28 and TRBJ2-5, is as follows: DVKVTQSSRYLVKRTGEKVFLECVQDMDHENMFWYRQDPGLGLRLIYFSYDVKMKEKGDIPEGYSVSREKKERFSLILESASTNQTSMYLCASSSPQETQYFGPGTRLLVL.

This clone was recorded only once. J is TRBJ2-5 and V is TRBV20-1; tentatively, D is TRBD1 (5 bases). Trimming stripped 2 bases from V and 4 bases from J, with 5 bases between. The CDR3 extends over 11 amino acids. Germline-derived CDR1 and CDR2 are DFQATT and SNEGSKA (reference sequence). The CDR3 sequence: CSARRGETQYF. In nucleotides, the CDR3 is TGCAGTGCTAGAAGGGGAGAGACCCAGTACTTC.

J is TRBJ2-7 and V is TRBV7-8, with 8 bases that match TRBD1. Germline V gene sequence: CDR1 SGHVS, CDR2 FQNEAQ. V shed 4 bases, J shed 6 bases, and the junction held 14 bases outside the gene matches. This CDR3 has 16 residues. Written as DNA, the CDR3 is TGTGCCAGCAGCTCGTTCCTTGGACAGGGACGTGGCGAGCAGTACTTC. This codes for CASSSFLGQGRGEQYF.

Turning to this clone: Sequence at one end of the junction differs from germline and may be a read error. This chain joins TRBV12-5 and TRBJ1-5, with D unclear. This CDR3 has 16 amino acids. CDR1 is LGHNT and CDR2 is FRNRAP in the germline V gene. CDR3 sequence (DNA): TGTGCTAGTGGTTTGGTAGTGGCTTCCACCGGTCAGGCCCAGCATTTT. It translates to CASGLVVASTGQAQHF.

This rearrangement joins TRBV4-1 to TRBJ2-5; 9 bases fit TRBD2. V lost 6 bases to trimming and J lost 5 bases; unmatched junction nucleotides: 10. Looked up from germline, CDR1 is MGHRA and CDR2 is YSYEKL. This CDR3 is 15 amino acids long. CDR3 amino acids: CASSLAGGFGETQYF. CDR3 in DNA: TGCGCCAGCAGTCTTGCGGGGGGGTTCGGGGAGACCCAGTACTTC.